This T cell receptor beta chain originates from a study of cytomegalovirus exposure and HLA in healthy donors (dated by TCRdb to 2016 to 2017). About the investigation overall: A later analysis indicated that the roughly 130 validation repertoires were generated on the platform also employed for the 700 or so repertoires of the first cohort. The study was designed to test whether signatures of past pathogen exposure could be identified by cataloging public T cell receptors. Along with the roughly 670-subject first cohort, a separate validation cohort of over a hundred different subjects was used. High-throughput TCR immunosequencing, statistical association of individual TCRs with disease status, and machine learning were combined to predict cytomegalovirus infection status.

The donors belonged to the validation cohort of over a hundred subjects, which was separate from the approximately 700-subject first cohort. CDR1 and CDR2 (SGHRS, YFSETQ) derive from the germline V gene. The junction shows trimming of 0 bases on V and 12 bases on J, and the gene matches do not reach 13 bases of it. The CDR3 spans 15 residues, from the cysteine through the phenylalanine. The DNA shown is the 45-base CDR3, in frame from base 1. Points on this clone: Its antigen is still unknown. No base quality values were provided; no much bigger clone lies one nucleotide off.

What the work shows at the level of the full study, not this receptor alone: Of the cluster scores, approximately 95% were above 0 in a later analysis, which found that TCRs clustered in the first cohort also tended to co-occur in the 95 to 150 validation repertoires. Cytomegalovirus status was reported to be diagnosed by the classifier with high specificity and sensitivity in both the original and validation cohorts. A later analysis lacked HLA typing for the validation cohort, so it scored co-occurrence in that cohort across all 120 repertoires. The study gave a list of over 150 TCR beta chains associated with cytomegalovirus. Most TCR sequences were observed very rarely across donors, whereas some public TCRs were present in many individuals. Three of the identified cytomegalovirus-associated TCR beta chains were confirmed in vitro to be specific for cytomegalovirus antigens. According to the authors, the approach could potentially be generalized to other disease states and immunological phenotypes.

Libraries were made using the immunoSEQ multiplex PCR assay. The original pipeline was this. A statistical classification framework was developed to diagnose cytomegalovirus status using the catalog of TCR beta chain sequences. TCRdb re-hosts the immuneACCESS table, in-frame sequences only. Its copies lack some clones; in the studies checked, an unresolved V gene accounts for under half of them, and the cause for the rest is not known. The DNA was the basis for D and trimming; V, J and clone size are from that table. The sample table holds fewer than 150,000 clones, of which approximately 86% were seen once. Around 10% of the sample rests with the top ten.

The sequence was collected from a man between 18 and 35 years old in good health and CMV-seropositive. This chain is built from TRBV5-1 and TRBJ1-2; 8 bases in the middle match TRBD1. What was sequenced was PBMCs. The nucleotide sequence reads as follows: TGCGCCAGCAGCTTGGGAGGGGACAGGCCAGGAAGAAACACCTTC. It is translated as CASSLGGDRPGRNTF.